The rows below give T cell receptor beta chains drawn from one sample of a study of spatial heterogeneity in lung cancer. TCRdb re-called the 5' RACE reads through MiXCR, storing one row per CDR3 protein. The table records some 12,000 distinct CDR3 sequences, roughly 13% of them present only once. Sample: PBMCs, taken at surgery. The receptors derive from a female donor with early-stage non-small cell lung cancer. Each CDR3 is given without its conserved first and last residue. The order of the fields is V gene, J gene, CDR3 protein.

v_call: TRBV2; j_call: TRBJ1-1; cdr3_aa: ASSEKPNTEAF
v_call: TRBV20-1; j_call: TRBJ2-7; cdr3_aa: SAPLGAFSYEQY
v_call: TRBV25-1; j_call: TRBJ1-3; cdr3_aa: ASSELRSSSGNTIY
v_call: TRBV3-1; j_call: TRBJ2-2; cdr3_aa: ASSRGLAGGNGELF
v_call: TRBV12-3/TRBV12-4; j_call: TRBJ1-6; cdr3_aa: ATPTGLGYNSPLH
v_call: TRBV5-1; j_call: TRBJ2-5; cdr3_aa: ASSLVGFQETQY
v_call: TRBV5-1; j_call: TRBJ2-3; cdr3_aa: ASSLDIMDTQY
v_call: TRBV19; j_call: TRBJ2-1; cdr3_aa: ASSTTGDAYNEQF
v_call: TRBV29-1; j_call: TRBJ2-2; cdr3_aa: SVGDTGELF
v_call: TRBV3-1; j_call: TRBJ1-4; cdr3_aa: ASSPRDGRNEKLF
v_call: TRBV20-1; j_call: TRBJ2-7; cdr3_aa: SARPGQNYEQY
v_call: TRBV28; j_call: TRBJ1-1; cdr3_aa: VSSPPTGTEAF
v_call: TRBV29-1; j_call: TRBJ1-1; cdr3_aa: SAQTGSETEAF
v_call: TRBV7-2; j_call: TRBJ1-2; cdr3_aa: ASSLRDLNGYGYT
v_call: TRBV19; j_call: TRBJ1-2; cdr3_aa: ASRPARIPLYGYT